This note documents a single T cell receptor (beta chain) sequence. Its recognized antigen is unknown. Base qualities are not recorded, but no much larger clone differs from it by a single base. The CDR3 measures 14 amino acids from cysteine to phenylalanine. Only CDR3 DNA remains: 42 bases, in frame from the first base. The germline V gene (reference sequence) yields SEHNR for CDR1 and FQNEAQ for CDR2. V and J are truncated by 5 bases and 4 bases respectively, leaving an intervening sequence of 14 bases. To prepare the library, 5' RACE was applied. Sequenced using an Illumina HiSeq 2500. A second PCR of roughly 7 to 12 cycles was run with a J-beta primer mix and a sample-barcoded 5' primer. Each TCR beta cDNA molecule received a unique molecular identifier from a template-switch 5' adaptor carrying 12 random nucleotides. Each sample yielded at least 3 million CDR3-containing paired-end reads. The Mint cDNA synthesis kit, primed by a TRBC-specific oligonucleotide, was used to synthesize first-strand cDNA from all RNA. All cDNA was treated with uracil-DNA glycosylase and then went through a first 18-cycle PCR with the universal primers M1SS and BC2_uni_R. The authors' pipeline ran thus. For normalization, 1 million high-quality reads, each with a distinct molecular identifier, were randomly selected from each sample. Instead of being binned into consensus sequences, reads that shared molecular identifiers were thrown out. MiTCR, set to a Q25 quality threshold and the strictest error-elimination algorithm, was used for CDR3 identification, clonotype clustering and error correction. A nonparametric unseen species model with Euler transformation was used to estimate lower-bound total TCR beta diversity. Using fastp at Q25 and MiXCR, TCRdb reprocessed the public reads and kept productive beta chains. Each CDR3 protein gets just one entry, which takes the most common genes and DNA from the rows behind it. It is TCRdb's table, rather than the study itself, that gives the V and J calls and clone size. The sample records hundreds of thousands of distinct CDR3 sequences, about 24% of which are singletons. The leading ten clones occupy roughly 22% of the sample.

The data were obtained in a study of blood T cells in healthy people across ages (dated by TCRdb to the mid-2010s). Study-wide context: In model experiments, template switching captured roughly one uniquely barcoded TCR beta cDNA molecule for every two T cells. Using deep sequencing normalized with unique cDNA molecular identifiers, the study measured how TCR beta repertoire diversity changes with age. Using the same blood draw, the study looked at two additional independent replicas of 1 million unique cDNA reads for two donors, one aged 18 to 30 and the other aged 80 or older. To avoid experimental bias, donors of different ages were spread randomly across the sequencing lanes. The donors were divided into four age groups: young (average around 15 years), middle-aged (almost 40), aged (about 56) and long-lived (roughly 82).

Findings and caveats that apply to the study as a whole: A strong correlation was found between observed TCR beta diversity and the percentage of naive T cells measured by flow cytometry. Conclusive comparison of naive and antigen-experienced compartments was prevented by the profiling of bulk unsorted PBMCs. Compared with the aged group, more naive CD4+ T cells, fewer expanded clones and increased TCR diversity were shown by the long-lived group, suggesting age selection. Estimates of total diversity from one million sequenced T cells were regarded as lower bounds and underestimates. As age increased, observed TCR beta diversity per million T cells dropped in a roughly linear way, and a significant reduction was already evident by age around 41. Because the CMV infection status of the donors was unknown, age-related changes in expanded clonotypes may potentially have been confounded.

Donors were about 36 systemically healthy Caucasian individuals from Russia aged about 6 to 100 years. Around 10 milliliters of peripheral blood were drawn from each donor into EDTA-treated Vacutainer tubes. Ficoll-Paque density-gradient centrifugation was used to isolate PBMCs, with at least 6 million obtained per sample. Trizol reagent was used to extract total RNA from PBMCs, with at least 5.5 micrograms per sample. Naive CD45RAhigh/CD27high T cell percentages were measured by flow cytometry on a PBMC aliquot from every donor. The sample taken for sequencing was blood. Here the chain combines TRBV7-9 and TRBJ2-5; no D segment can be confidently identified. The receptor was isolated from a man between 65 and 79 years old in good health. The sequenced DNA: TGTGCCAGCAGCCCAGCCGGGTTCCCAGAGACCCAGTACTTC. It is translated as CASSPAGFPETQYF.